This passage covers 13 T cell receptor beta chains from one sample sequenced in a study of CD8+ T cells in alopecia areata. Scientists pooled cutaneous lymph node cells and sorted them on CD4, CD8alpha, NKG2D, NKG2ACE and other markers. cDNA serving as the sequencing template came from extracted, reverse transcribed RNA. This table comes from immunoSEQ multiplex PCR, and its TCRdb copy is limited to in-frame clones, with some not included. This set yields around 300,000 clones and no singletons; the top ten hold 1.2%. The sequenced sample consisted of CD4+ T cells sorted from a lymph node. These receptors all come from a C3H/HeJ mouse with alopecia areata. The MHC haplotype of the strain is H2-k.

A note on this clone: Gene names denote mouse genes. The read halts 4 residues ahead of the CDR3 end, with the missing end drawn from the germline J gene. The same CDR3 can be traced to other DNA sequences in this sample. V and J are TRBV13-1 and TRBJ2-3, with 13 bases fitting TRBD2. This CDR3 contains 16 residues. The ends lost 3 bases at V and 2 bases at J; junction bases unmatched: 3. Looked up from germline, CDR1 is NSHNY and CDR2 is SYGAGN. CDR3: CASSAGLGGDAETLYF. The CDR3 DNA, read in part, is TGTGCCAGCAGTGCGGGACTGGGGGGGGATGCAGAA.

As regards this clone: The gene names given are mouse names. The read is 4 residues too short to cover the CDR3 end, so that end is filled in from the germline J gene. The V gene is TRBV13-1, the J gene TRBJ2-1; 12 bases match TRBD2. Per germline, CDR1 NSHNY and CDR2 SYGAGN. After removal of 4 bases from V and 6 bases from J, the junction contained 5 bases not matched to a gene. The CDR3 runs to 15 residues. The part of the CDR3 DNA that was read is TGTGCCAGCAGTCTCGGGACTGGGGGGTTTGCT. It yields the protein CASSLGTGGFA. The whole CDR3 sequence is CASSLGTGGFAEQFF.

Comment on this clone: The genes and germline here are from mouse. The missing CDR3 end, 4 residues past where the read stops, is filled in from the germline J gene. Different DNA sequences within this sample yield the same CDR3. V and J are TRBV19 and TRBJ2-2, with a tentative D call TRBD1 (5 bases). Per the germline V gene, CDR1 is FNHDT and CDR2 is SITEND (reference sequence). The CDR3 is made up of 14 amino acids. V dropped 2 bases and J dropped 4 bases, with 9 bases sitting between them. The CDR3 protein is CASSISGSTGQLYF. The part of the CDR3 DNA that was read is TGTGCCAGCAGTATTTCAGGGAGCACCGGG.

Note on this clone: Gene names denote mouse genes. The CDR3 is cut off 4 residues early in the read; its end comes from the germline J gene. The gene calls are TRBV14 and TRBJ1-1; 7 nucleotides match TRBD1. This CDR3 spans 13 amino acids. Trimming at V came to 5 bases and at J to 4 bases, leaving 5 bases not matched to a gene. Looked up from germline, CDR1 is SGHDT and CDR2 is FRDEAV. CDR3 protein: CASRYGTVTEVFF. CDR3 DNA (partial): TGTGCCAGCAGATACGGGACAGTCACA.

This clone occurred a few times. Mouse names are used for the genes. From the germline J gene comes the end of the CDR3, since the read stops 4 residues before it. The chain links TRBV17 to TRBJ2-7; D possibly corresponds to TRBD1 (6 bases). Looked up from germline, CDR1 is MNHDT and CDR2 is YYDKIL. V lost 1 base and J 3 bases, leaving 7 bases between the germline ends. CDR3 length: 13 amino acids. The sequenced CDR3 bases are TGTGCTAGCAGTAGAGCCAGGGGCTAT. It yields the protein CASSRARGY. The whole CDR3 protein reads CASSRARGYEQYF.

This clone was observed many times. Mouse gene names and germline throughout. The sequence runs out 4 residues before the end of the CDR3; the remainder is reconstructed from the germline J gene. This sequence joins TRBV19 and TRBJ1-1; D not certain. CDR3 length equals 12 residues. Per the germline V gene, CDR1 is FNHDT and CDR2 is SITEND (reference sequence). The ends were cut back, 4 bases at V and 0 bases at J, with 4 bases in the middle. The CDR3 sequence: CASSFANTEVFF. The DNA read from the CDR3 is TGTGCCAGCAGTTTTGCAAACACA. Based on the CDR3 plus reference TRBV19 and TRBJ1-1, the full variable domain is GGIITQTPKFLIGQEGQKLTLKCQQNFNHDTMYWYRQDSGKGLRLIYYSITENDLQKGDLSEGYDASREKKSSFSLTVTSAQKNEMAVFLCASSFANTEVFFGKGTRLTVV.

Regarding this clone: Gene names and germline match the mouse. The read ends 3 residues before the CDR3 terminus; that terminus is restored from the germline J gene. Distinct nucleotide sequences in the sample also encode this CDR3. This chain connects TRBV31 to TRBJ1-6; D is perhaps TRBD1 (6 bases). TRBJ1-6 belongs to the ORF category, with a function that is uncertain. The CDR3 spans 15 residues. Germline values: CDR1 GKSSPN, CDR2 SITVG. The V end was cut by 0 bases, the J end by 4 bases, with 10 bases between. CDR3 region: CAWSLARGYNSPLYF. CDR3 DNA (partial): TGTGCCTGGAGTCTAGCGAGGGGGTATAATTCGCCC.

Notes on this clone: The gene names here belong to mouse. The read terminates 4 residues ahead of where the CDR3 ends, so the germline J gene completes it. The chain uses TRBV12-1 and TRBJ2-4, with 8 nucleotides matching TRBD2. Trimming cost V 0 bases and J 0 bases; bases outside gene matches: 7. Germline CDR1 and CDR2: SGHSN and HYEKVE. CDR3 length: 17 amino acids. The sequenced part of the CDR3 DNA is TGTGCCAGCTCTCTCGCCCCGGGGGGGCCTAGTCAAAAC. Translation: CASSLAPGGPSQN. The complete CDR3 sequence is CASSLAPGGPSQNTLYF.

Notes on this clone: The gene names given are mouse names. The read terminates 3 residues ahead of where the CDR3 ends, so the germline J gene completes it. The same CDR3 can be traced to other DNA sequences in this sample. The rearrangement uses TRBV1 and TRBJ1-6, with a tentative D call TRBD1 (5 bases). TRBJ1-6 is an open reading frame whose function is uncertain. The V end lost 1 base, the J end lost 1 base, and 5 bases lay between the germline ends. CDR1 is NSQYPW, CDR2 LRSPGD, per germline (reference sequence). The CDR3 loop spans 15 amino acids. The CDR3 bases that were read are TGCACCTGCAGTGCAGGACAGTCCTATAATTCGCCC. Its protein is CTCSAGQSYNSP. The full-length CDR3 reads as CTCSAGQSYNSPLYF.

This clone has just a few counts. The genes are named according to mouse. CDR3 amino acids: CASSLLDTEVFF. The DNA read from the CDR3 is TGTGCTAGCAGTTTATTGGACACA. The rearrangement links TRBV29 to TRBJ1-1; D unclear. The read comes to an end 4 residues before the CDR3 does, leaving the germline J gene to fill in the end. The CDR3 has 12 amino acids. Per the germline V gene, CDR1 is MSHET and CDR2 is SYDVDS. V was pared by 1 base and J by 3 bases, with 3 bases between.

In regard to this clone: All gene names here are mouse names. Read coverage stops 4 residues before the CDR3 terminus; the germline J gene supplies the remainder. Other DNA sequences in the same sample also yield this CDR3. V and J are TRBV13-2 and TRBJ2-3; 7 bases line up with TRBD2. Trimming cost V 0 bases and J 0 bases; bases outside gene matches: 4. Germline values: CDR1 NNHNN, CDR2 SYGAGS (reference sequence). The CDR3 extends over 16 amino acids. CDR3 DNA, as far as it was read: TGTGCCAGCGGTGATGCGGGGGGGTCTAGTGCAGAA. This codes for CASGDAGGSSAE. The entire CDR3 reads CASGDAGGSSAETLYF.

In its sample, this clone was seen a few times. Mouse germline and gene names are used. The CDR3 goes on 4 residues after the read ends, and that part is filled in from the germline J gene. V and J are TRBV13-2 and TRBJ2-3; 10 positions match TRBD1. Germline V gene data show CDR1 as NNHNN and CDR2 as SYGAGS (reference sequence). The V and J ends lost 0 bases and 0 bases, in that order; junction bases with no gene match: 4. CDR3 length: 17 amino acids. CDR3 bases read: TGTGCCAGCGGTGATGCTTGGGACAGGGGTAGTGCAGAA. It codes for CASGDAWDRGSAE. The complete CDR3 sequence is CASGDAWDRGSAETLYF.

This clone was detected a few times. Germline and genes here are mouse. From the germline J gene comes the end of the CDR3, since the read stops 3 residues before it. J is TRBJ1-6 and V is TRBV13-2, with 9 positions matching TRBD1. TRBJ1-6 is an ORF for which the function is uncertain. The J segment lost 5 bases and the V segment lost 5 bases, leaving 5 bases of the junction unmatched. The CDR3 is 15 residues long. Germline values: CDR1 NNHNN, CDR2 SYGAGS (reference sequence). The CDR3 sequence: CASGPGQGDNSPLYF. The sequenced CDR3 bases are TGTGCCAGCGGGCCGGGACAGGGAGATAATTCGCCC.